Each of the 23 T cell receptor beta chains below was sequenced from the same sample in a study of cytomegalovirus exposure and HLA in healthy donors. The PCR contained 60 Vbeta and 13 Jbeta primers. Sequencing was performed with immunoSEQ multiplex PCR; in TCRdb, only in-frame clones are kept and a portion is missing. The sample holds roughly 190,000 clones, over 65% seen once. Material for sequencing was PBMCs. The receptors stem from a man aged 35 to 55 in good health and CMV-seropositive.

In this sample, this clone turned up a few times. This chain connects TRBV5-1 to TRBJ2-2, with 9 bases aligning to TRBD1. Trimming took 0 bases from V and 1 from J; bases not matched to a gene: 7. Germline CDR1 is SGHRS and CDR2 is YFSETQ. This CDR3 is 18 amino acids long. CDR3 region: CASSLASPTGGNTGELFF. The CDR3 DNA reads as TGCGCCAGCAGCTTGGCCTCACCGACAGGGGGGAACACCGGGGAGCTGTTTTTT.

This chain joins TRBV6-1 and TRBJ1-5; 9 bases match TRBD1. The trim removed 2 bases at V and 2 bases at J, leaving 19 bases unmatched. Looked up from germline, CDR1 is MNHNS and CDR2 is SASEGT. This CDR3 region has 21 residues. In DNA, the CDR3 is TGTGCCAGCAGTGAAACCCAAGTTACAGGGGGCCGGGTAGTCCGCAATCAGCCCCAGCATTTT. It yields the protein CASSETQVTGGRVVRNQPQHF.

The genes are TRBV2 and TRBJ1-5; weak D call: TRBD1 (6 bases). Germline lookup yields CDR1 SNHLY and CDR2 FYNNEI. The ends were cut back, 6 bases at V and 7 bases at J, with 13 bases in the middle. The CDR3 is made up of 13 amino acids. The CDR3 spells CASSSRGIQPQHF. CDR3 nucleotides: TGTGCCAGCAGCAGCAGGGGAATACAGCCCCAGCATTTT.

The chain joins TRBV19 to TRBJ1-2; TRBD1 is a possible D gene (5 bases). The CDR3 sequence is 14 residues long. The V end was cut by 5 bases, the J end by 2 bases, with 12 bases between. Germline CDR1 reads LNHDA; CDR2 reads SQIVND (reference sequence). The CDR3 here is CASSFGGINYGYTF. In DNA form, the CDR3 reads TGTGCCAGTAGTTTTGGGGGGATAAACTATGGCTACACCTTC.

This chain connects TRBV21-1 to TRBJ2-7; the table gives TRBD2 as D, unverified against the DNA. TRBV21-1 constitutes a pseudogene. The CDR3 covers 16 residues. CDR3 DNA sequence: TGTGCCAGCAGCAAAGAACTAGCGGGAGTCCTGTACGAGCAGTACTTC. It is translated as CASSKELAGVLYEQYF.

A few counts support this clone. V usage is TRBV6-1 and J usage is TRBJ1-1, with D possibly matching TRBD1 (6 bases). Trimming shortened V by 7 bases and J by 0 bases, and 12 bases separated the two germline ends. CDR1 is MNHNS and CDR2 is SASEGT in the germline V gene. The CDR3 has 14 residues. The DNA for the CDR3 is TGTGCCAGCACCCAGCCAGGGGTGAACACTGAAGCTTTCTTT. Its translation: CASTQPGVNTEAFF.

The gene calls are TRBV6-1 and TRBJ2-1; 15 bases line up with TRBD2. The ends lost 4 bases at V and 2 bases at J; junction bases unmatched: 9. The germline V gene encodes CDR1 MNHNS and CDR2 SASEGT. The CDR3 has 19 amino acids. CDR3 sequence (DNA): TGTGCCAGCAGTGGTCTCACAGGGACTAGCGGGGGGCCCTACAATGAGCAGTTCTTC. Translating it yields CASSGLTGTSGGPYNEQFF.

V gene TRBV28 combines with J gene TRBJ2-7; 10 positions agree with TRBD1. The CDR3 runs to 13 residues. With V trimmed by 6 bases and J by 4 bases, 3 bases remained unmatched. The germline V gene has CDR1 MDHEN and CDR2 SYDVKM. CDR3 sequence reads: CASRGTGAYEQYF. CDR3 bases: TGTGCCAGCAGAGGGACAGGGGCGTACGAGCAGTACTTC.

V is TRBV5-4 and J is TRBJ1-2; maybe TRBD1 (5 bases). Trimming cost V 4 bases and J 7 bases, with 17 bases left between them. The CDR3 is 14 amino acids. Germline lookup yields CDR1 SGHNT and CDR2 YYREEE (reference sequence). In DNA, the CDR3 is TGTGCCAGCAGCCAGGCAGGGTCTAGGGCTGGCTACACCTTC. It specifies CASSQAGSRAGYTF.

The rearrangement uses TRBV2 and TRBJ2-5, with 7 nucleotides matching TRBD1. The end of the DNA fits TRBJ2-7 better, so the J call may be wrong. The CDR3 sequence is 15 residues long. CDR1 and CDR2 from the germline V gene are SNHLY and FYNNEI. The CDR3 coding sequence is TGTGCCATCAGAAGCCCGGGACAGAGAGCCTACGAGCAGTACTTC. This encodes CAIRSPGQRAYEQYF.

The chain recombines TRBV18 with TRBJ2-2; TRBD1 might be the D (6 bases). The V and J ends lost 4 bases and 5 bases respectively, with 17 bases between them. The CDR3 is made up of 16 amino acids. Per the germline V gene, CDR1 is KGHSH and CDR2 is LQKENI. CDR3 sequence (DNA): TGTGCCAGCTCACAAACGACAGGTTTCCCGACCGGGGAGCTGTTTTTT. Protein: CASSQTTGFPTGELFF.

The V and J genes are TRBV4-1 and TRBJ2-7, with TRBD2 matching over 8 bases. The CDR3 covers 17 residues. Germline loops: CDR1 MGHRA, CDR2 YSYEKL. The J segment lost 0 bases and the V segment lost 4 bases, leaving 11 bases of the junction unmatched. Here the CDR3 reads CASSPGVFSGVSYEQYF. In nucleotides, the CDR3 is TGCGCCAGCAGCCCCGGGGTGTTTAGCGGGGTCTCCTACGAGCAGTACTTC.

The J gene is TRBJ2-3, the V gene TRBV5-1; D not resolved. Germline V gene sequence: CDR1 SGHRS, CDR2 YFSETQ. CDR3 length equals 13 residues. V lost 3 bases and J 0 bases, leaving 5 bases between the germline ends. This CDR3 is CASSSSSTDTQYF. The CDR3 DNA sequence: TGCGCCAGCAGCTCCTCTAGCACAGATACGCAGTATTTT.

This chain connects TRBV21-1 to TRBJ1-6; the D call TRBD1 from the table was never checked on the DNA. TRBV21-1 is labeled a pseudogene. The CDR3 consists of 15 residues. The CDR3 nucleotides are TGTGCCAGCAGCAATCTTGGGACAGGTAATTCACCCCTCCACTTT. Protein sequence: CASSNLGTGNSPLHF.

This clone came up once. As DNA, the CDR3 is TGCGCCAGCAGCTGGGGGCAGGGGCAATACAATGAGCAGTTCTTC. Translating gives CASSWGQGQYNEQFF. The chain has TRBV5-1 and TRBJ2-1; the D gene is possibly TRBD1 (6 bases). The CDR3 is made up of 15 amino acids. Trimming shortened V by 3 bases and J by 4 bases, and 14 bases separated the two germline ends. Germline CDR1 and CDR2: SGHRS and YFSETQ.

The V call is TRBV27, the J call TRBJ1-1; the D gene is possibly TRBD1 (6 bases). CDR1 is MNHEY, CDR2 SMNVEV, per germline (reference sequence). There are 13 residues in the CDR3. V shed 4 bases and J shed 8 bases, with 14 bases lying between them. The CDR3: CASSSGAGSEAFF. CDR3 nucleotide sequence: TGTGCCAGCAGTTCAGGGGCTGGATCAGAAGCTTTCTTT.

J is TRBJ2-1 and V is TRBV7-3; D perhaps matches TRBD1 (6 bases). Germline CDR1 SGHTA, CDR2 FQGTGA. Trimming shortened V by 0 bases and J by 9 bases, and 12 bases separated the two germline ends. This CDR3 spans 14 amino acids. In DNA form, the CDR3 reads TGTGCCAGCAGCTTAACGGGGGACATGTCTGAGCAGTTCTTC. Amino acids: CASSLTGDMSEQFF.

V usage is TRBV4-1 and J usage is TRBJ2-7; 11 bases agree with TRBD1. The CDR3 has 20 amino acids. Per the germline V gene, CDR1 is MGHRA and CDR2 is YSYEKL. V shed 4 bases and J 3 bases; nucleotides not matched to a gene: 20. CDR3 sequence reads: CASSLGHQSSGTGGNYEQYF. CDR3 coding DNA: TGCGCCAGCAGCCTTGGCCACCAATCCTCCGGGACAGGGGGTAACTACGAGCAGTACTTC.

V and J are TRBV9 and TRBJ2-5, with 7 bases fitting TRBD2. The CDR3 spans 14 residues. V was clipped by 3 bases and J by 0 bases; unmatched bases: 2. Germline CDR1 reads SGDLS; CDR2 reads YYNGEE. The CDR3 sequence is CASSGGGHQETQYF. The CDR3, as DNA: TGTGCCAGCAGCGGGGGGGGACACCAAGAGACCCAGTACTTC. The variable domain in full, completed from reference TRBV9 and TRBJ2-5, reads DSGVTQTPKHLITATGQRVTLRCSPRSGDLSVYWYQQSLDQGLQFLIQYYNGEERAKGNILERFSAQQFPDLHSELNLSSLELGDSALYFCASSGGGHQETQYFGPGTRLLVL.

The V call is TRBV5-1, the J call TRBJ1-1, with 8 bases matching TRBD1. The CDR3 has 17 residues. Germline V CDR1 and CDR2: SGHRS, YFSETQ. With 5 bases clipped from V and 4 bases from J, the junction kept 16 bases outside the gene matches. CDR3 in amino acids: CASSWSGQGISGTEAFF. The CDR3 nucleotides are TGCGCCAGCAGTTGGTCTGGACAGGGAATATCGGGCACTGAAGCTTTCTTT.

The chain employs TRBV10-2 and TRBJ1-6; 9 bases are a match to TRBD1. Germline values: CDR1 WSHSY, CDR2 SAAADI. The CDR3 runs 12 residues. The ends lost 5 bases at V and 13 bases at J; junction bases unmatched: 3. CDR3 nucleotide sequence: TGCGCCAGCAGTCCCGGGACAGGGCCCCTCCACTTT. Translating it yields CASSPGTGPLHF.

The chain employs TRBV5-1 and TRBJ2-5; 9 bases are shared with TRBD2. The DNA matches TRBJ2-7 better at its end, which makes the J call doubtful. Germline CDR1 and CDR2: SGHRS and YFSETQ. The CDR3 spans 15 residues. CDR3 bases: TGCGCCAGCAGCTTGGTCGGTAGCGGGGGCTACGAGCAGTACTTC. Residues: CASSLVGSGGYEQYF.

This clone appeared a single time. The rearrangement links TRBV21-1 to TRBJ2-7; TRBD2, the D gene given by the table, was not confirmed from the DNA. TRBV21-1 is flagged as a pseudogene. The CDR3 consists of 16 residues. In DNA form, the CDR3 reads TGTGCCAGCAGCAAAGCGCTTTGGGACTCAACCTACGAGCAGTACTTC. Protein product: CASSKALWDSTYEQYF.